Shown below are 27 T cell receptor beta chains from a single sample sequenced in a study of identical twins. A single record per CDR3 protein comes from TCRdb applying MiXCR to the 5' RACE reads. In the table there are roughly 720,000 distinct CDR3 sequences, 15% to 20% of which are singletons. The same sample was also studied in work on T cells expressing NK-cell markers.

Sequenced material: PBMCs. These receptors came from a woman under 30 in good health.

CDR3 residues: CSAGGGFPNYGYTF. The CDR3 DNA is TGCAGCGCCGGGGGTGGATTTCCTAACTATGGCTACACCTTC. The V and J genes are TRBV29-1 and TRBJ1-2, with D possibly being TRBD1 (5 bases). Trimming removed 7 bases from V and 0 bases from J, with 15 bases in between. Per germline, CDR1 SQVTM and CDR2 ANQGSEA. The CDR3 spans 14 residues.

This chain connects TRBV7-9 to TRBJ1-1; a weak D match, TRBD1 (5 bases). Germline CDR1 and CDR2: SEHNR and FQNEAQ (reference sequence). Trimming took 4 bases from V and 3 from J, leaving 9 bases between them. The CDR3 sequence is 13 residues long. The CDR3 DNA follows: TGTGCCAGCAGCTCATGGGGCGACACTGAAGCTTTCTTT. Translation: CASSSWGDTEAFF. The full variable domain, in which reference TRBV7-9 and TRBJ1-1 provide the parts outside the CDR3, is DTGVSQNPRHKITKRGQNVTFRCDPISEHNRLYWYRQTLGQGPEFLTYFQNEAQLEKSRLLSDRFSAERPKGSFSTLEIQRTEQGDSAMYLCASSSWGDTEAFFGQGTRLTVV.

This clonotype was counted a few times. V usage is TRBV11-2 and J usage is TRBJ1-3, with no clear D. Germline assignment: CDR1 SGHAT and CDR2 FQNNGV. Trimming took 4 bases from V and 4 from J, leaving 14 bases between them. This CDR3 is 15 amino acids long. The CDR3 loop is CASSSLGKGGNTIYF. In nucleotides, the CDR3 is TGTGCCAGCAGCTCCCTGGGAAAAGGAGGAAACACCATATATTTT.

This chain's CDR3 is CASSSPGQGDYEQYF. DNA for the CDR3: TGCGCCAGCAGCTCACCGGGACAGGGTGACTACGAGCAGTACTTC. The chain uses TRBV5-1 and TRBJ2-7; 9 bases agree with TRBD1. This CDR3 has 15 residues. With V trimmed by 3 bases and J by 3 bases, 7 bases remained unmatched. Germline V lookup: CDR1 SGHRS, CDR2 YFSETQ.

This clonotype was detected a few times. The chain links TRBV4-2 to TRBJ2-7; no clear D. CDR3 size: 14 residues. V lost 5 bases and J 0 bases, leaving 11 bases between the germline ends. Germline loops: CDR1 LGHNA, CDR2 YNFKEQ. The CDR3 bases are TGTGCCAGCAGCGAAGGACCTCACTCCTACGAGCAGTACTTC. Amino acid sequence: CASSEGPHSYEQYF.

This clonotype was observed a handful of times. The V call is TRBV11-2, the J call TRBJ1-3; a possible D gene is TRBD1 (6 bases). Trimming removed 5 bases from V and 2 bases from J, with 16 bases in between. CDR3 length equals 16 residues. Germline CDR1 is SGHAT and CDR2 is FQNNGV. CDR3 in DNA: TGTGCCAGCAGCGAAATCAGGGGATACCCTGGAAACACCATATATTTT. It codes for CASSEIRGYPGNTIYF.

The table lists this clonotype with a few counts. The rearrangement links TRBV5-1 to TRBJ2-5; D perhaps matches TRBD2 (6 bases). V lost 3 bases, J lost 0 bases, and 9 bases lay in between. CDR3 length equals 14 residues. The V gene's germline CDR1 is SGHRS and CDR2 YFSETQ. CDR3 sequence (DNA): TGCGCCAGCAGCTGGCGGGGTCACCAAGAGACCCAGTACTTC. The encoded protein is CASSWRGHQETQYF.

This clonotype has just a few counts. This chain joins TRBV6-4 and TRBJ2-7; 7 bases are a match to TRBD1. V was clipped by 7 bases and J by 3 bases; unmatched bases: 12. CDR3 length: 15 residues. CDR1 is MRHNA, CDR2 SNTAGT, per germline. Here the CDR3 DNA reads TGTGCCAGCATCCAACTCCGGGCAGGGGGCTACGAGCAGTACTTC. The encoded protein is CASIQLRAGGYEQYF.

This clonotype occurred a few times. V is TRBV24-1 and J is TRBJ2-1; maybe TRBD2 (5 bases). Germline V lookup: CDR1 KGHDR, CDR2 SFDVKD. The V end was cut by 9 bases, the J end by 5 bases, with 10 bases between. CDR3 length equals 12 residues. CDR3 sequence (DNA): TGTGCCACCGGGCGGGTAGACAATGAGCAGTTCTTC. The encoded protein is CATGRVDNEQFF.

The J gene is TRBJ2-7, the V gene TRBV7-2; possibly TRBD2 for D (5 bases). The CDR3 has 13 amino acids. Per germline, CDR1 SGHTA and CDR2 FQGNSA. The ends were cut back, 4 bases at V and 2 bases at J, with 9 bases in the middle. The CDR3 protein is CASSSHSAYEQYF. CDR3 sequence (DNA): TGTGCCAGCAGCTCTCATAGCGCCTACGAGCAGTACTTC.

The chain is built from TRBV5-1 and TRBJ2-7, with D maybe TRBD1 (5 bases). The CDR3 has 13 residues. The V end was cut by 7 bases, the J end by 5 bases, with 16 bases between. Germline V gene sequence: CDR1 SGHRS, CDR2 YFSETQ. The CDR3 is CASRPQGSHEQYF. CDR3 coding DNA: TGCGCCAGCCGACCGCAGGGTTCTCACGAGCAGTACTTC.

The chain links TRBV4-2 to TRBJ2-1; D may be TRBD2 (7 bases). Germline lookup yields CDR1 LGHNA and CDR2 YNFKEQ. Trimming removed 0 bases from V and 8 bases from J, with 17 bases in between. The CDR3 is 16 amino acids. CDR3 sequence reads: CASSQDGGGVIYEQFF. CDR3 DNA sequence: TGTGCCAGCAGCCAAGATGGCGGGGGCGTTATCTATGAGCAGTTCTTC.

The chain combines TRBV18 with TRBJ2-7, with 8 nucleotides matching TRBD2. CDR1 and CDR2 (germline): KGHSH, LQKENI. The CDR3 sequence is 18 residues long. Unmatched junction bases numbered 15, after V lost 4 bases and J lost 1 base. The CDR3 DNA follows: TGTGCCAGCTCACAGGGGACGGGAGGGCCGACCCAATCCTACGAGCAGTACTTC. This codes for CASSQGTGGPTQSYEQYF.

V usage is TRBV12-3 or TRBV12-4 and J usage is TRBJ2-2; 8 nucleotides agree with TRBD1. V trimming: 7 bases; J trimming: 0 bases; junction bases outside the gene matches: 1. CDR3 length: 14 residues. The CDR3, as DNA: TGTGCCAGCAAGGGACAGGCGAACACCGGGGAGCTGTTTTTT. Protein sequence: CASKGQANTGELFF.

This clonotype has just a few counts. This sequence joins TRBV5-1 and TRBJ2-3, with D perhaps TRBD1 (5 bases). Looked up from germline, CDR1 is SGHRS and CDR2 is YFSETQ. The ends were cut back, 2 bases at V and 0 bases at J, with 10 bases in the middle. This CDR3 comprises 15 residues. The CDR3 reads CASSFGAESTDTQYF. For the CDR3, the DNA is TGCGCCAGCAGCTTTGGGGCGGAGAGCACAGATACGCAGTATTTT.

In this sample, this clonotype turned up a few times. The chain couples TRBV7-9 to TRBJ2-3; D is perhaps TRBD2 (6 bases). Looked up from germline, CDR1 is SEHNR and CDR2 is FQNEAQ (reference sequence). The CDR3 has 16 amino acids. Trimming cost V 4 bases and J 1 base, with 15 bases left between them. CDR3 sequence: CASSSPGGGGTDTQYF. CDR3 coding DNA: TGTGCCAGCAGCTCACCCGGGGGAGGTGGCACAGATACGCAGTATTTT. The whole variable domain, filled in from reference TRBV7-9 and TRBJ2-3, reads DTGVSQNPRHKITKRGQNVTFRCDPISEHNRLYWYRQTLGQGPEFLTYFQNEAQLEKSRLLSDRFSAERPKGSFSTLEIQRTEQGDSAMYLCASSSPGGGGTDTQYFGPGTRLTVL.

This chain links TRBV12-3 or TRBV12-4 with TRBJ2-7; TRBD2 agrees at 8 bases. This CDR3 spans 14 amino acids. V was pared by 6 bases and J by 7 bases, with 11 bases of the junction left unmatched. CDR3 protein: CASRLTSGRGEQYF. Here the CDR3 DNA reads TGTGCCAGCAGATTAACTAGCGGCCGCGGTGAGCAGTACTTC.

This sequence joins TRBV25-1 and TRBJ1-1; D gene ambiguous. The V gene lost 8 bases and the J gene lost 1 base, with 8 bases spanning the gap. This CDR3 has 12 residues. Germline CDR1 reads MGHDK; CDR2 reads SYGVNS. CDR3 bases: TGTGCCAGCGGTCAAAGGAACACTGAAGCTTTCTTT. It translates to CASGQRNTEAFF.

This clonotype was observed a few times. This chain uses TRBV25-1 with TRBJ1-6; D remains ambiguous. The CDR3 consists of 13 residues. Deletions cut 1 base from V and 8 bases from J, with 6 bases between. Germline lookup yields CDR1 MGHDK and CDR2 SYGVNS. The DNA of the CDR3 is TGTGCCAGCAGTGAATCAAGGGATTCACCCCTCCACTTT. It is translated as CASSESRDSPLHF.

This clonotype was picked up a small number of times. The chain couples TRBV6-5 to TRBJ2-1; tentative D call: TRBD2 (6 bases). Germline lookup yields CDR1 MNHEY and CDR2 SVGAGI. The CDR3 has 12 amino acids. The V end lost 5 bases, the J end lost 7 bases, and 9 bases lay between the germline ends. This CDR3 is CASSAGRNEQFF. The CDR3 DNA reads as TGTGCCAGCAGTGCGGGAAGGAATGAGCAGTTCTTC.

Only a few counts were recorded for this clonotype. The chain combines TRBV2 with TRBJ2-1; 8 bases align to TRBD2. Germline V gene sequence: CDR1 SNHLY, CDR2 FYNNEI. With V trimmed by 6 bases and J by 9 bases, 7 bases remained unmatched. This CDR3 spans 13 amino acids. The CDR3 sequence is CASRSGRGGEQFF. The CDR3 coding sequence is TGTGCCAGCAGAAGCGGGAGAGGCGGTGAGCAGTTCTTC.

The DNA of the CDR3 is TGTGCCAGCAGCTTATCATGGCAGGGGTACAATGAGCAGTTCTTC. Its translation is CASSLSWQGYNEQFF. The V gene is TRBV7-2, the J gene TRBJ2-1; D might be TRBD1 (6 bases). Trimming took 2 bases from V and 4 from J, leaving 12 bases between them. The CDR3 extends over 15 amino acids. Germline V lookup: CDR1 SGHTA, CDR2 FQGNSA.

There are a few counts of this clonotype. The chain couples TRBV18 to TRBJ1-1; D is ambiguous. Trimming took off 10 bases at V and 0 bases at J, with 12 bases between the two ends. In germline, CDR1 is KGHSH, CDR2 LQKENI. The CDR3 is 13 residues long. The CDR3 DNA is TGTGCCACCCGGGCAGCCCTGAACACTGAAGCTTTCTTT. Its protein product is CATRAALNTEAFF.

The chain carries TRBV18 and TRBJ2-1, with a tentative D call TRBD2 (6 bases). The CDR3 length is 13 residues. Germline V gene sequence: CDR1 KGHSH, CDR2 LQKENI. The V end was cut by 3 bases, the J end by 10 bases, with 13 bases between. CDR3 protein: CASSPSGPLEQFF. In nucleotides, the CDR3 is TGTGCCAGCTCACCCAGCGGGCCCTTAGAGCAGTTCTTC.

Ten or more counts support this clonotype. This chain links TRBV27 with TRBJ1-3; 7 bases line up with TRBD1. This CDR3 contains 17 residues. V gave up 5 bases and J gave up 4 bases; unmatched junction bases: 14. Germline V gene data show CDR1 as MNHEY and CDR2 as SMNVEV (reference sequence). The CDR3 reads CASSPLPDRAIGNTIYF. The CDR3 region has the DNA TGTGCCAGCAGTCCTCTCCCCGACAGGGCGATCGGAAACACCATATATTTT.

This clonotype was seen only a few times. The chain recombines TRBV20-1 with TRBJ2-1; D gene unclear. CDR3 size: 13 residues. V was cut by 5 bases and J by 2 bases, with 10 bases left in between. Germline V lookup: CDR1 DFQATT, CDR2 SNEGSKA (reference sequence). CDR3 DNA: TGCAGTGCTCCTTGTCCACCCTACAATGAGCAGTTCTTC. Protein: CSAPCPPYNEQFF.

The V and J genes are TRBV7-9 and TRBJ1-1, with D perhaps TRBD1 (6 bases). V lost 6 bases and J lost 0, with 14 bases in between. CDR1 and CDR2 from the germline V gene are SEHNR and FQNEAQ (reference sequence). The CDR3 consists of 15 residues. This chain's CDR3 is CASSELRDMNTEAFF. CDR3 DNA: TGTGCCAGCAGTGAGCTTCGGGACATGAACACTGAAGCTTTCTTT.